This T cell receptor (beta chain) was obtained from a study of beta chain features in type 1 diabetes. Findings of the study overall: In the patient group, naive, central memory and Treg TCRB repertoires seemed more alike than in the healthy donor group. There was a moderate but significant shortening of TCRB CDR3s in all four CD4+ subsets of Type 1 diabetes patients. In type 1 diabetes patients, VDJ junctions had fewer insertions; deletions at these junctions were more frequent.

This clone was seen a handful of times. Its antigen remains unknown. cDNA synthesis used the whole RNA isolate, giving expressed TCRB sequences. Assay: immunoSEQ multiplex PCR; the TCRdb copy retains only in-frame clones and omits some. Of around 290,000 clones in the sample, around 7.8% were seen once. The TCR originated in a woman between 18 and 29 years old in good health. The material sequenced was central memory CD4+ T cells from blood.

CDR3 sequence: CASRPGPDNSPLHF. The CDR3 DNA sequence: TGTGCCAGCAGGCCGGGACCGGATAATTCACCCCTCCACTTT. This sequence joins TRBV7-2 and TRBJ1-6; TRBD1 might be the D (5 bases). The V gene lost 6 bases and the J gene lost 5 bases, with 11 bases spanning the gap. There are 14 residues in the CDR3. In germline, CDR1 is SGHTA, CDR2 FQGNSA.